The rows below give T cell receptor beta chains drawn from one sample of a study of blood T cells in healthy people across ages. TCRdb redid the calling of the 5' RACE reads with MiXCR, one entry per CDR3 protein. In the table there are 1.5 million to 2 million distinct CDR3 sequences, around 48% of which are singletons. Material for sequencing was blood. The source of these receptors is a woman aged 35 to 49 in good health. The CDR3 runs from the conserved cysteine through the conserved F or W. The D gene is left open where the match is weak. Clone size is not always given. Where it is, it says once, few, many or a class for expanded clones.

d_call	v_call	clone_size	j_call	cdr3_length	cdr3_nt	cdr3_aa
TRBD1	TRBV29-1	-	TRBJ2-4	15	TGCAGCGCTAAACCTCCGGGACAGGGGGCAAAAGAGCAGTACTTC	CSAKPPGQGAKEQYF
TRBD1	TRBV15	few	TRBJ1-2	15	TGTGCCACCGCAGGGCTGGGACAGGGATTAGGTGGCTACACCTTC	CATAGLGQGLGGYTF
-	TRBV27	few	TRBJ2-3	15	TGTGCCAGCAGTTGTCCCGGGGACAACACAGATACGCAGTATTTT	CASSCPGDNTDTQYF
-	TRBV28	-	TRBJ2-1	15	TGTGCCAGCAGTTTGGGAGGACTCGAGCTCAGTGAGCAGTTCTTC	CASSLGGLELSEQFF
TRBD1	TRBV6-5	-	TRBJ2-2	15	TGTGCCAGCAGTTACGCAGGGGGTCGTTTCGGGGAGCTGTTTTTT	CASSYAGGRFGELFF
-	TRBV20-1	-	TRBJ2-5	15	TGCAGTGCTATACGAGGAGGTTCGGGAAGAGAGACCCAGTACTTC	CSAIRGGSGRETQYF
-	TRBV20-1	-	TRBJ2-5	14	TGCAGTGCTAGCCCGGACAGCTACCAAGAGACCCAGTACTTC	CSASPDSYQETQYF
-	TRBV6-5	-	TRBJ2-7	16	TGTGCCAGCAGTTACTCGACATCAGGGGCCTCCTACGAGCAGTACTTC	CASSYSTSGASYEQYF
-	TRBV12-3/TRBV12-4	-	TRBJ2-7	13	TGTGCCAGCCGGAGGGCCACGTCCTACGAGCAGTACTTC	CASRRATSYEQYF
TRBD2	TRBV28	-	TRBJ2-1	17	TGTGCCAGCAGTTTATATGGGACTAGCGGGGGATACAATGAGCAGTTCTTC	CASSLYGTSGGYNEQFF
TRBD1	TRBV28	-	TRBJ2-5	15	TGTGCCAGCAGTAAGGGGACAGGAACTGAAGAGACCCAGTACTTC	CASSKGTGTEETQYF
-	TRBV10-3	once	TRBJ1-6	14	TGTGCCATCAGTGAGTCGGACGTCCGGTCACCCCTCCACTTT	CAISESDVRSPLHF
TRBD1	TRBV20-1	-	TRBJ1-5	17	TGCAGTGCTATGGACAGGTTGGGGCCCTATAGCAATCAGCCCCAGCATTTT	CSAMDRLGPYSNQPQHF
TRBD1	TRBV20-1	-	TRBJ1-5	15	TGCAGTGCTAGAGATCACGGGACAGGGGTTCAGCCCCAGCATTTT	CSARDHGTGVQPQHF
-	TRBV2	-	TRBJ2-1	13	TGTGCCAGCAGGCTGGACAGTCCAAATGAGCAGTTCTTC	CASRLDSPNEQFF
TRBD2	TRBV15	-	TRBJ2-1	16	TGTGCCACCAGCAGTGGACTAGCGGGGGCCTGGAATGAGCAGTTCTTC	CATSSGLAGAWNEQFF
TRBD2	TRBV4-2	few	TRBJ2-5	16	TGTGCCAGCTCCCTAGAAGGGACTAGCGGGGAAGAGACCCAGTACTTC	CASSLEGTSGEETQYF
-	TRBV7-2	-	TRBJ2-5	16	TGTGCCAGCAGCTACAGAGCGGGCTCGTACCAAGAGACCCAGTACTTC	CASSYRAGSYQETQYF